The clone carrying this T cell receptor beta chain has only a few counts. The source of the sample is a study of identical twins' blood T cells. Authors' processing steps: Each library had about 2 to 3.6 million CDR3 reads and about 90,000 to nearly 550,000 clonotypes. TCRdb analysed the 5' RACE reads with MiXCR anew, one entry per CDR3 protein. The V and J calls here are based on TCRdb, not the publication. Here the sample spans 300,000 to 400,000 distinct CDR3 sequences, under 30% being singletons. The CDR3 has 18 residues. The chain joins TRBV12-1 to TRBJ2-1; no DNA check was done on the table's D call, TRBD1. TRBV12-1 is shown as a pseudogene. The sample taken for sequencing was PBMCs. This receptor was obtained from a woman aged 18 to 55 in good health. The CDR3 DNA sequence: TGTGCCAGCAGCTTCCTAACGCCAACGACAGGGCGGAAGCATGAGCAGTTCTTC. This sequence encodes CASSFLTPTTGRKHEQFF.